Listed below are T cell receptor beta chains from one sample, sequenced in a study of CXCR3-negative and CXCR3-positive naive CD8 T cells. One entry per CDR3 protein, without DNA, is what TCRdb gives after re-calling the 5' RACE reads. This sample contains over 100,000 distinct CDR3 sequences. The sample consisted of naive CXCR3- CD8+ T cells from blood. These receptors all stem from a human donor in good health. Some clones in this sample may be carry-over from other donors' samples. CDR3s include the opening cysteine and the closing phenylalanine or tryptophan. Fields, in order: CDR3 length, V gene, J gene, CDR3 protein.

cdr3_length: 14; v_call: TRBV21-1; j_call: TRBJ2-3; cdr3_aa: CASRRRVCTDAQYF
cdr3_length: 15; v_call: TRBV20-1; j_call: TRBJ2-1; cdr3_aa: CSARDFAAWADEQFF
cdr3_length: 14; v_call: TRBV29-1; j_call: TRBJ2-1; cdr3_aa: CSVPWALGGNEQFF
cdr3_length: 12; v_call: TRBV5-4; j_call: TRBJ2-3; cdr3_aa: CASRGLTDTQYF
cdr3_length: 15; v_call: TRBV28; j_call: TRBJ2-1; cdr3_aa: CASTKQGGFSNEQFF
cdr3_length: 13; v_call: TRBV20-1; j_call: TRBJ2-7; cdr3_aa: CSARSPDGYEQYF
cdr3_length: 16; v_call: TRBV7-2; j_call: TRBJ2-1; cdr3_aa: CASSPDRARMNNEQFF
cdr3_length: 15; v_call: TRBV5-1; j_call: TRBJ2-7; cdr3_aa: CASSSDGGPPYEQYF
cdr3_length: 15; v_call: TRBV29-1; j_call: TRBJ2-2; cdr3_aa: CSVPIGQANTGELFF
cdr3_length: 15; v_call: TRBV5-4; j_call: TRBJ1-6; cdr3_aa: CASSRLTEFNSPLHF
cdr3_length: 15; v_call: TRBV7-2; j_call: TRBJ2-1; cdr3_aa: CASSFGTGGWTEQFF
cdr3_length: 12; v_call: TRBV7-9; j_call: TRBJ2-1; cdr3_aa: CASSFGGDEQFF
cdr3_length: 15; v_call: TRBV7-9; j_call: TRBJ2-5; cdr3_aa: CASSLLPPEVETQYF
cdr3_length: 16; v_call: TRBV20-1; j_call: TRBJ1-3; cdr3_aa: CSARDRTGESGNTIYF
cdr3_length: 12; v_call: TRBV5-5; j_call: TRBJ2-7; cdr3_aa: CASSLASGEQYF
cdr3_length: 13; v_call: TRBV25-1; j_call: TRBJ1-2; cdr3_aa: CASSPGVGYGYTF
cdr3_length: 14; v_call: TRBV7-9; j_call: TRBJ2-7; cdr3_aa: CASSSWTDSYEQYF
cdr3_length: 19; v_call: TRBV4-1; j_call: TRBJ2-2; cdr3_aa: CASSQVALSSGIDTGELFF
cdr3_length: 17; v_call: TRBV14; j_call: TRBJ2-1; cdr3_aa: CASSSRDAPFFYNEQFF
cdr3_length: 11; v_call: TRBV29-1; j_call: TRBJ2-7; cdr3_aa: CSVVGGYEQYF
cdr3_length: 15; v_call: TRBV9; j_call: TRBJ2-1; cdr3_aa: CASSGSTTPADEQFF
cdr3_length: 14; v_call: TRBV29-1; j_call: TRBJ2-2; cdr3_aa: CSVEGDANTGELFF
cdr3_length: 15; v_call: TRBV28; j_call: TRBJ2-1; cdr3_aa: CASSFPRQGTNEQFF
cdr3_length: 16; v_call: TRBV7-2; j_call: TRBJ1-6; cdr3_aa: CASSLGASSYNSPLHF
cdr3_length: 13; v_call: TRBV12-3/TRBV12-4; j_call: TRBJ2-7; cdr3_aa: CASIGQTTYELYF
cdr3_length: 14; v_call: TRBV27; j_call: TRBJ2-7; cdr3_aa: CATAPGTGTYEQYF
cdr3_length: 13; v_call: TRBV15; j_call: TRBJ1-1; cdr3_aa: CATSGSTNTEAFF
cdr3_length: 16; v_call: TRBV29-1; j_call: TRBJ2-1; cdr3_aa: CSVEFAGQNPYNEQFF
cdr3_length: 15; v_call: TRBV7-9; j_call: TRBJ1-1; cdr3_aa: CASSAIIQETTEAFF